This TCR beta chain was found in a study of vaccination and CD4 T cells after COVID-19. Per germline, CDR1 MNHEY and CDR2 SVGEGT. Trimming left V 3 bases short and J 2 bases short, with 8 bases between. The CDR3 runs to 13 residues. A single record per CDR3 protein comes from TCRdb applying MiXCR to the PCR reads. Of some 21,000 distinct CDR3 sequences in the sample, roughly 53% were seen once. The source was CD4+ T cells from blood, collected before SARS-CoV-2 vaccination. The source is a human donor who had recovered from COVID-19. The chain is built from TRBV6-2 or TRBV6-3 and TRBJ2-7; D might be TRBD1 (5 bases). CDR3 protein: CASSYQGTYEQYF. The DNA for the CDR3 is TGTGCCAGCAGTTATCAGGGTACCTACGAGCAGTACTTC.